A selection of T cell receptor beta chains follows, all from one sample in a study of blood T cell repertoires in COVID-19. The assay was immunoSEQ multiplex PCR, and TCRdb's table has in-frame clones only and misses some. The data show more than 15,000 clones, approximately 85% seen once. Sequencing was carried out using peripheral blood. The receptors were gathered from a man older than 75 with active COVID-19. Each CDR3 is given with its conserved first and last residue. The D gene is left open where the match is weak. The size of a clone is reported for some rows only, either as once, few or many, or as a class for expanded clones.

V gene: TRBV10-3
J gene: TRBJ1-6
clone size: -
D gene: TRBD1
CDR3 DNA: TGTGCCATCAGTGAGTCCCCGACAGGGGACAATTCACCCCTCCACTTT
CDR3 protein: CAISESPTGDNSPLHF

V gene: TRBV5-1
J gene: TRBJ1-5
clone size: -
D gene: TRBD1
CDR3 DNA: TGCGCCAGCAGCTTGGGCAGGGGGGACAATCAGCCCCAGCATTTT
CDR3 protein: CASSLGRGDNQPQHF

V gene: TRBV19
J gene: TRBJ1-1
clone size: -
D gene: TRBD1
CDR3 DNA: TGTGCCATTTCAACCACAGGGGGCCCTGCTGGAGCTTTCTTT
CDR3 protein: CAISTTGGPAGAFF

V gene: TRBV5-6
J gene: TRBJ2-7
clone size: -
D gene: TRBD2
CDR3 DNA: TGTGCCAGCAGCTTCCTAGCGGGAGGGCCCTACGAGCAGTACTTC
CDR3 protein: CASSFLAGGPYEQYF

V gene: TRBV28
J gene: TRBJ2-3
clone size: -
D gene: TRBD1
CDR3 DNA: TGTGCCAGCAGTCCAACTAGGGGGCTGGGCACAGATACGCAGTATTTT
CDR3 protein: CASSPTRGLGTDTQYF

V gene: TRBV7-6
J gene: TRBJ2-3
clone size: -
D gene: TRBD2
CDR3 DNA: TGTGCCAGCAGCTTAGTGGCGGGAGGGTTCACAGATACGCAGTATTTT
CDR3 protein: CASSLVAGGFTDTQYF

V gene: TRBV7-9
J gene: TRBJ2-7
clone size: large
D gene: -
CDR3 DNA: TGTGCCAGCAGCTTAGGAACTACCTACGAGCAGTACTTC
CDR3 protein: CASSLGTTYEQYF

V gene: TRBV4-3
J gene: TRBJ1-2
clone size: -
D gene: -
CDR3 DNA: TGCGCCAGCAGCCAAGAATTGGGGGCCTATGGCTACACCTTC
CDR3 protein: CASSQELGAYGYTF

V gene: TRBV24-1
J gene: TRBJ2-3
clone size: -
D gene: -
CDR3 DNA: TGTGCCACCAGTGATTTACGGAGTTTCACAGATACGCAGTATTTT
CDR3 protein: CATSDLRSFTDTQYF

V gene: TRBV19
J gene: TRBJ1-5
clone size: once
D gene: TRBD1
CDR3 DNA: TGTGCCAGTAGCCGACAGGGACCCAAAAATCAGCCCCAGCATTTT
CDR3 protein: CASSRQGPKNQPQHF

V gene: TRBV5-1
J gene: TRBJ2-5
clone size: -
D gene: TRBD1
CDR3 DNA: TGCGCCAGCAGCTCGAGCCACAGGGGGGATCAAGAGACCCAGTACTTC
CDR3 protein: CASSSSHRGDQETQYF

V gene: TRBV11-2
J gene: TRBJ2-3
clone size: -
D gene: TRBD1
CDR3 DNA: TGTGCCAGCAGCTCGGGACAGATCAGCACAGATACGCAGTATTTT
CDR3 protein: CASSSGQISTDTQYF

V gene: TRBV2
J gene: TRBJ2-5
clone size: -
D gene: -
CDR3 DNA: TGTGCCAGCAGTGAAATGGCGGCAGAGACCCAGTACTTC
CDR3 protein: CASSEMAAETQYF

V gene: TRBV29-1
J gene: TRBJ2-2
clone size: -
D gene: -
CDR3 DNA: TGCAGCGGCCTCGACAGCCCCGGGGAGCTGTTTTTT
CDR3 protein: CSGLDSPGELFF

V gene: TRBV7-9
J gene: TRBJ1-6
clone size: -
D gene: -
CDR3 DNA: TGTGCCAGCAGACACCAGATTAATTCACCCCTCCACTTT
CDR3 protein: CASRHQINSPLHF

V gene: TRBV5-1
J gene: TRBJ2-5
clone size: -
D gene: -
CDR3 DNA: TGCGCCAGCAGCCAGGGGACGGCTCAAGAGACCCAGTACTTC
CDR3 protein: CASSQGTAQETQYF

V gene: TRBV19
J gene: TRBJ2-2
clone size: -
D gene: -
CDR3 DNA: TGTGCCAGTAGTATCCAGGGATACACCGGGGAGCTGTTTTTT
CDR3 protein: CASSIQGYTGELFF

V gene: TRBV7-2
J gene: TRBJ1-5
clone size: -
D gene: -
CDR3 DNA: TGTGCCAGCAGCTTAGGCCTAAATCAGCCCCAGCATTTT
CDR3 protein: CASSLGLNQPQHF

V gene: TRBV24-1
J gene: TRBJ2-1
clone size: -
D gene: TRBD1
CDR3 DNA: TGTGCCACCAGTGACCCCCGGGACAGGCATAACTACAATGAGCAGTTCTTC
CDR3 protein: CATSDPRDRHNYNEQFF

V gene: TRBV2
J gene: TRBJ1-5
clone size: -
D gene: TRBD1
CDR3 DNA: TGTGCCAGCAGTGACGACAGGGCCCAGCCCCAGCATTTT
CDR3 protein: CASSDDRAQPQHF

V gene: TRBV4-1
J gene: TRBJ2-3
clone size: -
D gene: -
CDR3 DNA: TGCGCCAGCAGCCAAGATCCAGGCACAGATACGCAGTATTTT
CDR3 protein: CASSQDPGTDTQYF

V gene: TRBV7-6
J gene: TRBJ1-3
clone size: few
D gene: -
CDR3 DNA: TGTGCCAGCAGCTTAGGAGACTCCTTTGCAAACACCATATATTTT
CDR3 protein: CASSLGDSFANTIYF

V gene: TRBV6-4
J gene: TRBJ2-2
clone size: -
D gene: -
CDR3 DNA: TGTGCCAGCAGTGACGAGGTGAACACCGGGGAGCTGTTTTTT
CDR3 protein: CASSDEVNTGELFF

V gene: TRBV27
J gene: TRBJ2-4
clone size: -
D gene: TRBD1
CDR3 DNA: TGTGCCAGCAGTTGGACAGGGGGCGTGGGGATAGCCAAAAACATTCAGTACTTC
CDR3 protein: CASSWTGGVGIAKNIQYF

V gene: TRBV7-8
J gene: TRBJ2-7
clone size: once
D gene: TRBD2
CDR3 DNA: TGTGCCAGCAGGCCCCTAGCGGGAGTAAACTACGAGCAGTACTTC
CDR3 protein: CASRPLAGVNYEQYF